Listed here are 29 T cell receptor beta chains from one sample, sequenced in a study of control samples from healthy donors and cancer patients. The repertoire was sequenced with immunoSEQ multiplex PCR; TCRdb's copy has only in-frame clones and lacks some. This sample lists about 190,000 clones; its ten largest clones have around 2%. The material sequenced was blood. Receptors were obtained from a woman aged 25 to 39 in good health.

Concerning this clone itself: The same CDR3 arises from other DNA sequences in this sample as well. The chain joins TRBV7-2 to TRBJ2-5; TRBD2 matches at 15 bases. The CDR3 contains 16 residues. Germline-derived CDR1 and CDR2 are SGHTA and FQGNSA. Trimming at V came to 5 bases and at J to 2 bases, leaving 3 bases not matched to a gene. CDR3 sequence (DNA): TGTGCCAGCAGCCCCGGGACTAGCGGGGGGCAAGAGACCCAGTACTTC. Its protein is CASSPGTSGGQETQYF.

The chain combines TRBV28 with TRBJ2-7, with 11 nucleotides matching TRBD1. Germline V CDR1 and CDR2: MDHEN, SYDVKM. CDR3 size: 16 residues. V lost 5 bases, J lost 0 bases, and 6 bases stayed unmatched. CDR3 in amino acids: CASSLSGTGGSYEQYF. The CDR3 bases are TGTGCCAGCAGTCTGTCCGGGACAGGGGGCTCCTACGAGCAGTACTTC.

The chain links TRBV6-5 to TRBJ1-6; 9 bases map to TRBD1. This CDR3 contains 14 residues. The V and J ends lost 2 bases and 11 bases, in that order; junction bases with no gene match: 4. Germline CDR1 and CDR2: MNHEY and SVGAGI. The DNA of the CDR3 is TGTGCCAGCAGTTACCGGACAGGGGAAACACCCCTCCACTTT. Amino acid sequence: CASSYRTGETPLHF.

The V call is TRBV27, the J call TRBJ2-6; 7 bases align to TRBD1. After removal of 6 bases from V and 2 bases from J, the junction contained 7 bases not matched to a gene. The CDR3 has 16 residues. Germline V gives CDR1 MNHEY, CDR2 SMNVEV (reference sequence). For the CDR3, the DNA is TGTGCCAGCAGCCGTTATACAGGGGCTGGGGCCAACGTCCTGACTTTC. Translated: CASSRYTGAGANVLTF.

This chain uses TRBV6-5 with TRBJ1-2, with 10 bases that match TRBD1. Trimming cost V 4 bases and J 7 bases; bases outside gene matches: 6. Per germline, CDR1 MNHEY and CDR2 SVGAGI. The CDR3 contains 14 residues. The CDR3 DNA sequence: TGTGCCAGCAGTTGGGACAGGGGCATTTCTGGCTACACCTTC. Its translation: CASSWDRGISGYTF.

The chain's CDR3 is CASSPGTGRSYEQYF. The CDR3 DNA sequence: TGTGCCAGCAGCCCAGGGACCGGGAGATCCTACGAGCAGTACTTC. The rearrangement links TRBV7-8 to TRBJ2-7, with a possible D match to TRBD2 (6 bases). The V end lost 5 bases, the J end lost 1 base, and 15 bases lay between the germline ends. The CDR3 is 15 amino acids. In germline, CDR1 is SGHVS, CDR2 FQNEAQ.

The chain joins TRBV27 to TRBJ1-2; no clear D. Between the trimmed V and J ends, which lost 0 bases and 4 bases, there was a span of 12 bases. CDR1 MNHEY and CDR2 SMNVEV come from the germline V gene (reference sequence). The CDR3 runs to 15 residues. Written as DNA, the CDR3 is TGTGCCAGCAGTTTATCGAGGGCCGGCTTCTATGGCTACACCTTC. This gives the protein CASSLSRAGFYGYTF.

The CDR3 reads CASSLGDMNTEAFF. The CDR3 coding sequence is TGTGCCAGCAGCTTGGGGGACATGAACACTGAAGCTTTCTTT. The rearrangement links TRBV5-6 to TRBJ1-1; possible D gene TRBD1, 6 bases. The V end lost 0 bases, the J end lost 0 bases, and 6 bases lay between the germline ends. This CDR3 has 14 residues. Germline lookup yields CDR1 SGHDT and CDR2 YYEEEE.

The chain employs TRBV19 and TRBJ1-2; perhaps TRBD1 as D (6 bases). The V end lost 5 bases, the J end lost 6 bases, and 13 bases lay between the germline ends. The length of the CDR3 is 13 residues. CDR1 is LNHDA, CDR2 SQIVND, per germline (reference sequence). The CDR3 bases are TGTGCCAGTAGTGCAGGGGCAATTAATGGCTACACCTTC. Protein: CASSAGAINGYTF. The full variable domain, its missing parts supplied by reference TRBV19 and TRBJ1-2, is DGGITQSPKYLFRKEGQNVTLSCEQNLNHDAMYWYRQDPGQGLRLIYYSQIVNDFQKGDIAEGYSVSREKKESFPLTVTSAQKNPTAFYLCASSAGAINGYTFGSGTRLTVV.

The CDR3 spells CASSYSIRGQLGSYEQYF. CDR3 sequence (DNA): TGTGCCAGCAGTTACTCGATTAGGGGACAGCTCGGCTCCTACGAGCAGTACTTC. The chain couples TRBV6-2 or TRBV6-3 to TRBJ2-7, with TRBD1 identical over 7 bases. The CDR3 has 18 residues. Germline V lookup: CDR1 MNHEY, CDR2 SVGEGT. The trim removed 0 bases at V and 0 bases at J, leaving 11 bases unmatched.

V usage is TRBV19 and J usage is TRBJ2-6; D assignment may be TRBD1 or TRBD2 (7 bases each). Germline V lookup: CDR1 LNHDA, CDR2 SQIVND (reference sequence). Trimming cost V 6 bases and J 4 bases, with 19 bases left between them. The CDR3 is made up of 17 amino acids. The CDR3 DNA reads TGTGCCAGTAGAGGGAGGGGGCTTGCCTTAGGGGCCAACGTCCTGACTTTC. This gives the protein CASRGRGLALGANVLTF.

V and J are TRBV5-1 and TRBJ2-7; TRBD1 matches 10 bases. Losses at the gene ends were 0 bases for V and 6 bases for J; bases not matched to a gene: 12. Germline V gene data show CDR1 as SGHRS and CDR2 as YFSETQ. This CDR3 comprises 17 residues. DNA for the CDR3: TGCGCCAGCAGCTTGGGGCTGGACAGGGGGTTGGGGGTCGAGCAGTACTTC. Amino acids: CASSLGLDRGLGVEQYF.

This sequence joins TRBV28 and TRBJ2-2, with D unresolved. The CDR3 covers 13 residues. V dropped 6 bases and J dropped 4 bases, with 9 bases sitting between them. The germline V gene encodes CDR1 MDHEN and CDR2 SYDVKM. CDR3 loop: CASRFDFTGELFF. CDR3 sequence (DNA): TGTGCCAGCAGATTCGACTTCACCGGGGAGCTGTTTTTT.

The rearrangement links TRBV6-5 to TRBJ2-7; 11 nucleotides align to TRBD2. CDR1 and CDR2 (germline): MNHEY, SVGAGI. The CDR3 length is 16 residues. The trim removed 2 bases at V and 0 bases at J, leaving 3 bases unmatched. This CDR3 reads CASSYTGLAGSYEQYF. In DNA, the CDR3 is TGTGCCAGCAGTTACACAGGACTAGCGGGCTCCTACGAGCAGTACTTC.

The J gene is TRBJ1-2, the V gene TRBV6-5; the D gene is possibly TRBD1 (5 bases). Germline-derived CDR1 and CDR2 are MNHEY and SVGAGI. Trimming left V 6 bases short and J 5 bases short, with 13 bases between. The CDR3 is 13 residues long. Here the CDR3 reads CASSPGTEYGYTF. CDR3 in DNA: TGTGCCAGCAGCCCCGGGACGGAGTATGGCTACACCTTC.

This rearrangement joins TRBV6-2 or TRBV6-3 to TRBJ1-2; D is ambiguous. The germline V gene encodes CDR1 MNHEY and CDR2 SVGEGT. V was shortened by 0 bases and J by 9 bases, with 8 bases between the two germline ends. CDR3 size: 12 residues. CDR3 sequence reads: CASSYSVGSYTF. CDR3 sequence (DNA): TGTGCCAGCAGTTACTCGGTGGGTAGCTACACCTTC.

The chain uses TRBV9 and TRBJ1-2, with no clear D. Trimming removed 3 bases from V and 6 bases from J, with 18 bases in between. The CDR3 runs to 15 residues. Per germline, CDR1 SGDLS and CDR2 YYNGEE. The CDR3 is CASSARPRPPDGYTF. CDR3 nucleotides: TGTGCCAGCAGCGCCCGGCCCCGGCCCCCCGATGGCTACACCTTC. The whole variable domain, remainder taken from reference TRBV9 and TRBJ1-2, is DSGVTQTPKHLITATGQRVTLRCSPRSGDLSVYWYQQSLDQGLQFLIQYYNGEERAKGNILERFSAQQFPDLHSELNLSSLELGDSALYFCASSARPRPPDGYTFGSGTRLTVV.

The chain has TRBV4-1 and TRBJ1-2; TRBD1 might be the D (5 bases). V lost 6 bases and J lost 4, with 12 bases in between. This CDR3 is built from 13 residues. Germline V gives CDR1 MGHRA, CDR2 YSYEKL. CDR3 DNA: TGCGCCAGCAGGGAGGGGAGCTCCTATGGCTACACCTTC. This translates into CASREGSSYGYTF.

The V call is TRBV4-1, the J call TRBJ1-1; a weak D match, TRBD1 (5 bases). The CDR3 length is 16 residues. Between the trimmed V and J ends, which lost 4 bases and 1 base, there was a span of 16 bases. Germline V gene data show CDR1 as MGHRA and CDR2 as YSYEKL. The CDR3 sequence: CASSRAPGGANTEAFF. The CDR3 DNA sequence: TGCGCCAGCAGCCGAGCCCCCGGCGGGGCGAACACTGAAGCTTTCTTT.

The rearrangement uses TRBV2 and TRBJ1-5; D possibly corresponds to TRBD1 (5 bases). The length of the CDR3 is 14 residues. The V end lost 4 bases, the J end lost 0 bases, and 7 bases lay between the germline ends. Germline V gene lookup returns CDR1 SNHLY and CDR2 FYNNEI. The CDR3 nucleotides are TGTGCCAGCAGTGTTGGGGGTAGCAATCAGCCCCAGCATTTT. Protein product: CASSVGGSNQPQHF. The full variable domain, in which reference TRBV2 and TRBJ1-5 provide the parts outside the CDR3, is EPEVTQTPSHQVTQMGQEVILRCVPISNHLYFYWYRQILGQKVEFLVSFYNNEISEKSEIFDDQFSVERPDGSNFTLKIRSTKLEDSAMYFCASSVGGSNQPQHFGDGTRLSIL.

This chain joins TRBV27 and TRBJ2-1; TRBD2 matches at 9 bases. Germline loops: CDR1 MNHEY, CDR2 SMNVEV (reference sequence). The V gene end was trimmed by 3 bases and the J gene end by 8 bases; junction bases not matched to a gene: 11. This CDR3 is 16 amino acids long. CDR3 loop: CASSLVRLAGIDEQFF. The DNA of the CDR3 is TGTGCCAGCAGTTTGGTCAGGCTAGCGGGGATCGATGAGCAGTTCTTC.

The genes are TRBV23-1 and TRBJ1-1; D is ambiguous. TRBV23-1 belongs to the ORF category, with a function that is uncertain. V lost 4 bases and J 10 bases, leaving 10 bases between the germline ends. CDR3 length: 11 residues. CDR3 nucleotides: TGCGCCAGCAGTCCGACACGAGGAGCTTTCTTT. It yields the protein CASSPTRGAFF.

V gene TRBV11-1 combines with J gene TRBJ2-3, with D tentatively TRBD2 (6 bases). Between the trimmed V and J ends, which lost 4 bases and 5 bases, there was a span of 10 bases. This CDR3 has 13 residues. Per germline, CDR1 SGHAT and CDR2 FQDESV (reference sequence). CDR3 DNA sequence: TGTGCCAGCAGCTCCCAGGGAGGAGATACGCAGTATTTT. It is translated as CASSSQGGDTQYF.

The chain employs TRBV28 and TRBJ1-1; D unclear. The CDR3 runs 12 residues. Germline values: CDR1 MDHEN, CDR2 SYDVKM. Trimming removed 10 bases at V and 10 bases at J, with 19 bases between. DNA for the CDR3: TGTGCCACTCGACGGGGTGAAAGAGGAGCTTTCTTT. This gives the protein CATRRGERGAFF.

CDR3 coding DNA: TGTGCCAGCAGTTACCGGGCGACAGTTCCTGCTTCACCCCTCCACTTT. Residues: CASSYRATVPASPLHF. The V and J genes are TRBV6-2 or TRBV6-3 and TRBJ1-6, with D possibly matching TRBD1 (5 bases). V dropped 2 bases and J dropped 9 bases, with 17 bases sitting between them. Germline CDR1 MNHEY, CDR2 SVGEGT. The CDR3 loop spans 16 amino acids.

The chain couples TRBV6-4 to TRBJ2-2; 7 bases match TRBD2. Per the germline V gene, CDR1 is MRHNA and CDR2 is SNTAGT. This CDR3 spans 14 amino acids. The trim removed 7 bases at V and 6 bases at J, leaving 8 bases unmatched. The CDR3, as DNA: TGTGCCAGCAAGATGGGAGGGGAGGCCGGGGAGCTGTTTTTT. This codes for CASKMGGEAGELFF.

The chain employs TRBV9 and TRBJ1-5; 9 bases map to TRBD1. The CDR3 consists of 14 residues. Germline CDR1 is SGDLS and CDR2 is YYNGEE. V gave up 3 bases and J gave up 4 bases; unmatched junction bases: 2. CDR3 nucleotides: TGTGCCAGCAGCGCCGGACAGGGGAATCAGCCCCAGCATTTT. Encoded protein: CASSAGQGNQPQHF. Combining the CDR3 with reference TRBV9 and TRBJ1-5 gives the whole variable domain DSGVTQTPKHLITATGQRVTLRCSPRSGDLSVYWYQQSLDQGLQFLIQYYNGEERAKGNILERFSAQQFPDLHSELNLSSLELGDSALYFCASSAGQGNQPQHFGDGTRLSIL.

V usage is TRBV4-2 and J usage is TRBJ2-1; D call uncertain. This CDR3 has 15 amino acids. Trimming took 2 bases from V and 2 from J, leaving 10 bases between them. The germline V gene encodes CDR1 LGHNA and CDR2 YNFKEQ. CDR3: CASSQSLPPYNEQFF. CDR3 in DNA: TGTGCCAGCAGCCAATCCCTCCCTCCCTACAATGAGCAGTTCTTC.

Notes on this clone: The same CDR3 arises from other DNA sequences in this sample as well. V usage is TRBV9 and J usage is TRBJ2-1; TRBD2 aligns across 9 bases. In germline, CDR1 is SGDLS, CDR2 YYNGEE. The CDR3 extends over 15 amino acids. V trimming: 1 base; J trimming: 4 bases; junction bases outside the gene matches: 3. For the CDR3, the DNA is TGTGCCAGCAGCGTAAGCGGGGGGATATACAATGAGCAGTTCTTC. Translating gives CASSVSGGIYNEQFF. Drawing the rest from reference TRBV9 and TRBJ2-1, the complete variable domain is DSGVTQTPKHLITATGQRVTLRCSPRSGDLSVYWYQQSLDQGLQFLIQYYNGEERAKGNILERFSAQQFPDLHSELNLSSLELGDSALYFCASSVSGGIYNEQFFGPGTRLTVL.